This T cell receptor beta chain was sequenced in a study of regulatory T cells in long-lasting Graves disease. This CDR3 comprises 15 residues. Germline lookup yields CDR1 MNHNS and CDR2 SASEGT. Time point of the sample: newly diagnosed GD, antithyroid drugs for less than 3 months. The authors made the TCR library using RNA they extracted from PBMCs. Building the TCR beta libraries relied on iRepertoire HTBI primers, and CDR3 regions underwent Arm-PCR. Each CDR3 protein is one row after TCRdb ran MiXCR on the multiplex PCR reads. The table shows around 240,000 distinct CDR3 sequences, with about 17% occurring only once. In regard to this clonotype: This likely came from a read error, as a far larger clone is one base away.

The sample was also reused in another study, on T cells in Graves' hyperthyroidism and ophthalmopathy.

The sequencing used peripheral blood mononuclear cells (PBMCs), collected at new diagnosis, from a patient treated with antithyroid drugs. The TCR comes from a woman aged 25 to 39 with Graves disease. The chain has TRBV6-1 and TRBJ2-1; 10 bases fit TRBD2. The CDR3 DNA reads as TGTGCCAGCAGCCCATTAGCGGGGGGCGGCAATGAGCAGTCCTTC. Translating gives CASSPLAGGGNEQSF.